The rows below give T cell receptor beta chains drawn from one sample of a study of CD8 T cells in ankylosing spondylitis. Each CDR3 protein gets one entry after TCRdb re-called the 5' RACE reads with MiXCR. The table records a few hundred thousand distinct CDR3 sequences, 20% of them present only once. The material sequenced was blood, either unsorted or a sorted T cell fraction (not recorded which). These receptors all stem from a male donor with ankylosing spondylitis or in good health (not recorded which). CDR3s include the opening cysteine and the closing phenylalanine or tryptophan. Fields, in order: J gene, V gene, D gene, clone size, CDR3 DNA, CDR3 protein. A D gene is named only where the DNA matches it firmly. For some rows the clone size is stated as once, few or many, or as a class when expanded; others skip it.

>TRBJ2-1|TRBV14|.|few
TGTGCCAGCAGCCAAGTATCGGCGGGTGAGCAGTTCTTC
CASSQVSAGEQFF
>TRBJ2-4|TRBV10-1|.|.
TGCGCCAGCAGTGGCTTAAAACTAGCCAAAAACATTCAGTACTTC
CASSGLKLAKNIQYF
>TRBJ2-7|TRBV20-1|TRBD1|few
TGCAGTGCTAGAGAGCCGGGACAGGGGTCCTACGAGCAGTACTTC
CSAREPGQGSYEQYF
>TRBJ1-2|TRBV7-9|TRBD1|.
TGTGCCAGCAGCTTTACAGGGGGCGCTGGCTACACCTTC
CASSFTGGAGYTF
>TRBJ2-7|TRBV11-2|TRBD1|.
TGTGCCAGCAGCCCCGGTGGGACAGGGGACGCTGGCTACGAGCAGTACTTC
CASSPGGTGDAGYEQYF
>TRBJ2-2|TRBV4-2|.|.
TGTGCCAGCGCTCCCGGGGCGACCGGGGAGCTGTTTTTT
CASAPGATGELFF
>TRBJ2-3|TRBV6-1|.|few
TGTGCCAGCAGTGAAAATGGTGGGAGCCCAGATACGCAGTATTTT
CASSENGGSPDTQYF
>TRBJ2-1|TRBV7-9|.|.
TGTGCCAGCAGCTTAACATATGAGCAGTTCTTC
CASSLTYEQFF
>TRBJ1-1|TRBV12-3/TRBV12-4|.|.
TGTGCCAGCAGTTTGCGATATTCGGGGAAAACTGAAGCTTTCTTT
CASSLRYSGKTEAFF
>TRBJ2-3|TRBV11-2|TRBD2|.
TGTGCCAGCAGCTCGGGGACTAGCGGGGGAAGCACAGATACGCAGTATTTT
CASSSGTSGGSTDTQYF
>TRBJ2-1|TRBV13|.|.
TGTGCCAGCAGCTTACCAGGGGAGGTATCCTACAATGAGCAGTTCTTC
CASSLPGEVSYNEQFF